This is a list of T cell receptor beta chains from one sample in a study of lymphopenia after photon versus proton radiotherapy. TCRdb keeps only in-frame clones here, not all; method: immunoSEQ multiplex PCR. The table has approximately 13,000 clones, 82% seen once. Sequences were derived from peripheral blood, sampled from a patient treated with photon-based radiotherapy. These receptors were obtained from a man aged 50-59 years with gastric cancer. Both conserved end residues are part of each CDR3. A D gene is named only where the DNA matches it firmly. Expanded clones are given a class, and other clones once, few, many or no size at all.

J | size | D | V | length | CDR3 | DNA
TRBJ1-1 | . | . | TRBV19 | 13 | CASSIGGRAKAFF | TGTGCCAGTAGTATAGGAGGGAGGGCTAAAGCTTTCTTT
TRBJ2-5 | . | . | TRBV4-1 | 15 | CASSQEGPVQETQYF | TGCGCCAGCAGCCAAGAAGGTCCGGTTCAAGAGACCCAGTACTTC
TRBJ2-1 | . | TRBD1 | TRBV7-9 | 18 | CASSSTNLTGVRYNEQFF | TGTGCCAGCAGCTCTACTAACTTAACAGGGGTTCGATACAATGAGCAGTTCTTC
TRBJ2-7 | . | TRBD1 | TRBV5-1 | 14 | CASSQTGQVLEQYF | TGCGCCAGCAGCCAGACGGGACAGGTACTCGAGCAGTACTTC
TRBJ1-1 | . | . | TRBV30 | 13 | CAWSGPQNTEAFF | TGTGCCTGGAGCGGGCCACAGAACACTGAAGCTTTCTTT
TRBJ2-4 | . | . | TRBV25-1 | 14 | CASRGRIAKNIQYF | TGTGCCAGCAGGGGCAGGATAGCCAAAAACATTCAGTACTTC
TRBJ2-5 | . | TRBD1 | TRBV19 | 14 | CASSSRGTGETQYF | TGTGCCAGTAGTTCGCGGGGGACAGGGGAGACCCAGTACTTC
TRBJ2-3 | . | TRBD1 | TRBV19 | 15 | CASSIGGQGTDTQYF | TGTGCCAGTAGTATCGGGGGACAGGGGACAGATACGCAGTATTTT
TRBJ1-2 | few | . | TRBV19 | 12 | CASSIGGVGYTF | TGTGCCAGTAGTATAGGAGGGGTCGGCTACACCTTC
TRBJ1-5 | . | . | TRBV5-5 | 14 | CASSFRANNQPQHF | TGTGCCAGCAGCTTTAGGGCCAATAATCAGCCCCAGCATTTT
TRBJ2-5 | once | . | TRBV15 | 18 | CATSPRHWVRTGQETQYF | TGTGCCACCAGCCCGCGACATTGGGTCCGAACGGGCCAAGAGACCCAGTACTTC
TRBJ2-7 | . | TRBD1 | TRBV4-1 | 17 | CASSSEDGTGKSREQYF | TGCGCCAGCAGCTCCGAGGATGGGACAGGGAAGTCGCGCGAGCAGTACTTC
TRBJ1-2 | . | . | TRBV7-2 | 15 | CASSLDVTANYGYTF | TGTGCCAGCAGCTTAGATGTGACAGCTAACTATGGCTACACCTTC
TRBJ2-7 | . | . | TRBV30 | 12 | CAWQDRPYEQYF | TGTGCCTGGCAGGACAGACCCTACGAGCAGTACTTC
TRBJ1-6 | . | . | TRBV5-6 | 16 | CASSLFGRGNDSPLHF | TGTGCCAGCAGCTTGTTCGGCAGGGGTAACGATTCACCCCTCCACTTT
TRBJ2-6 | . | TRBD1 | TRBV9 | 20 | CASSVGPRTGDVSGANVLTF | TGTGCCAGCAGCGTAGGACCGAGGACAGGGGATGTCTCTGGGGCCAACGTCCTGACTTTC
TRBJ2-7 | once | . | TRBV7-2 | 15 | CASSPGRTVSYEQYF | TGTGCCAGCAGCCCCGGCCGGACGGTCTCCTACGAGCAGTACTTC
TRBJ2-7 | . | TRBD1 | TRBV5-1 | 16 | CASSGTGTGVLGEQYF | TGCGCCAGCAGCGGAACCGGGACAGGGGTATTGGGCGAGCAGTACTTC
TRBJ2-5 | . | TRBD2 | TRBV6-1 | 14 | CASSEGGSWETQYF | TGTGCCAGCAGTGAGGGGGGGTCGTGGGAGACCCAGTACTTC
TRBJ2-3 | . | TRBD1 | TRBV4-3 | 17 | CASSQVTPRQGTDTQYF | TGCGCCAGCAGCCAAGTTACCCCCAGACAGGGTACAGATACGCAGTATTTT
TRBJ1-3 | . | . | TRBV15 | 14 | CATSRAFSGNTIYF | TGTGCCACCAGTCGGGCCTTCTCTGGAAACACCATATATTTT
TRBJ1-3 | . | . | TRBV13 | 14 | CASSLLRVRNTIYF | TGTGCCAGCAGCTTACTCAGGGTCCGAAACACCATATATTTT
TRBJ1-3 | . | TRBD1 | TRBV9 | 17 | CASSFRDRASKGNTIYF | TGTGCCAGCAGCTTCCGGGACAGGGCTTCGAAGGGAAACACCATATATTTT
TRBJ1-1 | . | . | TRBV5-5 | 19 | CASSAQSTIGRLMNTEAFF | TGTGCCAGCAGCGCGCAATCGACAATTGGAAGGCTAATGAACACTGAAGCTTTCTTT